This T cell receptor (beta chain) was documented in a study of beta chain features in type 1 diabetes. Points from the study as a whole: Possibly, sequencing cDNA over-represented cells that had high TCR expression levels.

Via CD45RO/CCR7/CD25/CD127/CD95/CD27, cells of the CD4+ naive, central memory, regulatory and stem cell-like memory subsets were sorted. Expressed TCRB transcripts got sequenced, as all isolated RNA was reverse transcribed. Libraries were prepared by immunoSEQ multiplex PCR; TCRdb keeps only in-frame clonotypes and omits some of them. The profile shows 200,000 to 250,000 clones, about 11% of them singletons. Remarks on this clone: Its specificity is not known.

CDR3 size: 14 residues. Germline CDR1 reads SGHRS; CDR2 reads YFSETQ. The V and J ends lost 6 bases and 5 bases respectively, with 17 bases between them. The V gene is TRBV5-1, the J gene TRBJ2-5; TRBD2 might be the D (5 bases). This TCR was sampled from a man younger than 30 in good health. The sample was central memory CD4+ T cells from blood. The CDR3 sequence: CASTRGSFQETQYF. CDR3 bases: TGCGCCAGCACCCGAGGGAGTTTTCAGGAGACCCAGTACTTC. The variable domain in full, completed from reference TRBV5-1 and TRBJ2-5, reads KAGVTQTPRYLIKTRGQQVTLSCSPISGHRSVSWYQQTPGQGLQFLFEYFSETQRNKGNFPGRFSGRQFSNSRSEMNVSTLELGDSALYLCASTRGSFQETQYFGPGTRLLVL.